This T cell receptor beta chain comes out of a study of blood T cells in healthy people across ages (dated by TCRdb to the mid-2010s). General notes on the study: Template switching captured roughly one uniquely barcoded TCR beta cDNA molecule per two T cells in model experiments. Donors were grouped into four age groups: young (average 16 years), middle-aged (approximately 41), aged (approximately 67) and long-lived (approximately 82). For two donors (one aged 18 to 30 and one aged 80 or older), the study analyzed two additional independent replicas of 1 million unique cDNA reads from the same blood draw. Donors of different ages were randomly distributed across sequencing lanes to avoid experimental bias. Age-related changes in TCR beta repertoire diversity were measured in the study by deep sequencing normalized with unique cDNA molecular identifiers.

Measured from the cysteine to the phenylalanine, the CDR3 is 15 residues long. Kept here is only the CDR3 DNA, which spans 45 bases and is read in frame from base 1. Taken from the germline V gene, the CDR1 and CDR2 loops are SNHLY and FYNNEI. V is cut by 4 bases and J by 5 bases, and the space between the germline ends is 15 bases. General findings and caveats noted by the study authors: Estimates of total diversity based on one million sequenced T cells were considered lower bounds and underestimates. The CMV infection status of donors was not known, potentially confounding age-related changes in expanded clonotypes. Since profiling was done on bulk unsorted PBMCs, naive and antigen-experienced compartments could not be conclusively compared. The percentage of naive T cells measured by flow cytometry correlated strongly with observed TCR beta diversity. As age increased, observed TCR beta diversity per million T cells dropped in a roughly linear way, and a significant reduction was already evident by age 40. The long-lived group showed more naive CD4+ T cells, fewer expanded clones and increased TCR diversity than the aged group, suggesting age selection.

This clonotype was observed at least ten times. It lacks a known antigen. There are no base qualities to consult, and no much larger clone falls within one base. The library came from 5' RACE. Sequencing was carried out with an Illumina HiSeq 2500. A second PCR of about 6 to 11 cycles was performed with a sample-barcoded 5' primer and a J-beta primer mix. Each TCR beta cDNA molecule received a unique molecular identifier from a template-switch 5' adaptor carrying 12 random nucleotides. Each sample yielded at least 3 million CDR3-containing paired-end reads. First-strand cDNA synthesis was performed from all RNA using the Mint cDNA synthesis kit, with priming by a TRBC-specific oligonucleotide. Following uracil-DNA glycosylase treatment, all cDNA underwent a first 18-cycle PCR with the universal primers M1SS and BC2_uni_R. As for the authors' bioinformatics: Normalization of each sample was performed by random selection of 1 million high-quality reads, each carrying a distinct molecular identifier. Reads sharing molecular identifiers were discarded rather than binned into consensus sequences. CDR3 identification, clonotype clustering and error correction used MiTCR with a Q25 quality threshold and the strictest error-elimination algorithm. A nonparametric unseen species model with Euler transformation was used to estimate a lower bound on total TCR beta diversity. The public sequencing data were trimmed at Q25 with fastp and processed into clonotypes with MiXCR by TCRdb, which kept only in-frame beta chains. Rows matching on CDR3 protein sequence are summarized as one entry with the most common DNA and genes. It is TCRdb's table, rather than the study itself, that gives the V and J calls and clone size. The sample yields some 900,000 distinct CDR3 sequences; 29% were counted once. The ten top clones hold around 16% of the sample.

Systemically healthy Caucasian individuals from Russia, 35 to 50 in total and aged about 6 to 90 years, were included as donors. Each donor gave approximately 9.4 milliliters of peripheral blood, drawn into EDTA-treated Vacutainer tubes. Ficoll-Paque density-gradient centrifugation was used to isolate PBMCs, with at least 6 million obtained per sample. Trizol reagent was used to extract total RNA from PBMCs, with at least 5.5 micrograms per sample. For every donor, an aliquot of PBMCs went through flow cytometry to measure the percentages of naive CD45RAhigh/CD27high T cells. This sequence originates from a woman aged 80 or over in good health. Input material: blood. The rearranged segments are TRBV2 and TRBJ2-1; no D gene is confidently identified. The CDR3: CASSVSLLINNEQFF. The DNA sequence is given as TGTGCCAGCAGTGTATCCCTTCTAATTAACAATGAGCAGTTCTTC.